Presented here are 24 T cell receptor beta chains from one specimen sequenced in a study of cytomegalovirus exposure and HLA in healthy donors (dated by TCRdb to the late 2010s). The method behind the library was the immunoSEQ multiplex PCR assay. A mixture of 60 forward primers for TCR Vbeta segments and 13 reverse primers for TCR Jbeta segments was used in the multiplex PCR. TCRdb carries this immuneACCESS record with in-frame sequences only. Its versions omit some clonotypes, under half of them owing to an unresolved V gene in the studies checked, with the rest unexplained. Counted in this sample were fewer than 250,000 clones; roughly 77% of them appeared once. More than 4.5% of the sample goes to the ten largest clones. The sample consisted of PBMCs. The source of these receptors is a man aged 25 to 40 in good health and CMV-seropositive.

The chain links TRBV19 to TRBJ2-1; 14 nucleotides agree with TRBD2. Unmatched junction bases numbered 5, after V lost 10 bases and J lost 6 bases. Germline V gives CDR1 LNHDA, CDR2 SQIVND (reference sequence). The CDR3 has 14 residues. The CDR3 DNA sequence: TGTGCCACCTATGGGACTAGCGGGAGCAATGAGCAGTTCTTC. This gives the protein CATYGTSGSNEQFF.

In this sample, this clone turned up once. CDR3: CAPGERDQETQYF. The CDR3 bases are TGTGCCCCCGGGGAGCGGGATCAAGAGACCCAGTACTTC. The V gene is TRBV5-4, the J gene TRBJ2-5; TRBD2 matches at 7 bases. Trimming cost V 10 bases and J 2 bases; bases outside gene matches: 8. Germline CDR1 reads SGHNT; CDR2 reads YYREEE (reference sequence). The length of the CDR3 is 13 residues.

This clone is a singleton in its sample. The CDR3 protein is CASSLTGGWDGYTF. In DNA form, the CDR3 reads TGTGCCAGCAGCCTAACAGGGGGCTGGGATGGCTACACCTTC. The gene calls are TRBV7-9 and TRBJ1-2, with 9 bases that match TRBD1. CDR3 length: 14 residues. In germline, CDR1 is SEHNR, CDR2 FQNEAQ (reference sequence). V was pared by 5 bases and J by 6 bases, with 7 bases of the junction left unmatched.

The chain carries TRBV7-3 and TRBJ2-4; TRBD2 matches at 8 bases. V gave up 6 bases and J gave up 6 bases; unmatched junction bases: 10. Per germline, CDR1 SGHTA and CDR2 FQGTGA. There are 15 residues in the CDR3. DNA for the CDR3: TGTGCCAGCAGTTCTACCCGGGGGACTAGAAACATTCAGTACTTC. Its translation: CASSSTRGTRNIQYF.

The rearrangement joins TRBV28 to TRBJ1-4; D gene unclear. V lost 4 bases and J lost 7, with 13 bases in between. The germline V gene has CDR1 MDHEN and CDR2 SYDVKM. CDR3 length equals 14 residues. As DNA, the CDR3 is TGTGCCAGCAGTTCGCCCGGGAGAGGTGAAAAACTGTTTTTT. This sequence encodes CASSSPGRGEKLFF. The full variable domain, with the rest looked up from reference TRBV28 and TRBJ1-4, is DVKVTQSSRYLVKRTGEKVFLECVQDMDHENMFWYRQDPGLGLRLIYFSYDVKMKEKGDIPEGYSVSREKKERFSLILESASTNQTSMYLCASSSPGRGEKLFFGSGTQLSVL.

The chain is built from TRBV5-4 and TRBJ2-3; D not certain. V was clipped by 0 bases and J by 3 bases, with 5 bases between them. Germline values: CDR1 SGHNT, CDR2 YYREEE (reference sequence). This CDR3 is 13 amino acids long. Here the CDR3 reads CASSLEETDTQYF. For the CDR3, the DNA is TGTGCCAGCAGCTTGGAGGAGACAGATACGCAGTATTTT.

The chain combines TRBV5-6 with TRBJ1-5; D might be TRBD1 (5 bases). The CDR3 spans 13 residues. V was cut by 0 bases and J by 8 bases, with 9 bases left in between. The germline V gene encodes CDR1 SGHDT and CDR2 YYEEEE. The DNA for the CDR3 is TGTGCCAGCAGCTTGGGCAGGGCGGAGCCCCAGCATTTT. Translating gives CASSLGRAEPQHF.

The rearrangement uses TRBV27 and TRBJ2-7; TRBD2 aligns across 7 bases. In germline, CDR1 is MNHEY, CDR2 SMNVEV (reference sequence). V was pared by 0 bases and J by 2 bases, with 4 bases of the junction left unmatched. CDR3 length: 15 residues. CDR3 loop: CASSLSVGGTYEQYF. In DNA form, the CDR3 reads TGTGCCAGCAGTTTATCGGTCGGGGGGACCTACGAGCAGTACTTC.

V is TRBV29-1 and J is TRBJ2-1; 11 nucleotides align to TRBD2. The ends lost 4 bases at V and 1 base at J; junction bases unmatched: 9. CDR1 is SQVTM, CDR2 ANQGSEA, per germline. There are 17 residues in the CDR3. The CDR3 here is CSVAPLAGGSSYNEQFF. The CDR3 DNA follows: TGCAGCGTTGCTCCTCTAGCGGGAGGTAGTTCCTACAATGAGCAGTTCTTC.

CDR3 region: CASSPPGTRTEAFF. The DNA for the CDR3 is TGTGCCAGCTCACCACCGGGGACACGCACTGAAGCTTTCTTT. The chain couples TRBV18 to TRBJ1-1; weak D call: TRBD1 (6 bases). CDR3 length: 14 residues. Trimming took off 0 bases at V and 4 bases at J, with 9 bases between the two ends. Germline V gene lookup returns CDR1 KGHSH and CDR2 LQKENI.

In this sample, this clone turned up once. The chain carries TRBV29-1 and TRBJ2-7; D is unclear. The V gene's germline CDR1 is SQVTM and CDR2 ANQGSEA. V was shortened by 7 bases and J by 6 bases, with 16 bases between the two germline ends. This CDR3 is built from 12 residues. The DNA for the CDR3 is TGCAGCGCCGACACTCAAGGATCCGAGCAGTACTTC. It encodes CSADTQGSEQYF.

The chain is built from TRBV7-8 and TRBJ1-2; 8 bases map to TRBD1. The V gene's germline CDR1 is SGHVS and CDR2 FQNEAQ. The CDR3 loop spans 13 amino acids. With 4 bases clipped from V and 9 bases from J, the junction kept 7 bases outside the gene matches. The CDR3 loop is CASSWGGQGSYTF. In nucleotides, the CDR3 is TGTGCCAGCAGCTGGGGCGGACAGGGCAGCTACACCTTC. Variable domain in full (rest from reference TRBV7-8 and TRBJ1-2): GAGVSQSPRYKVAKRGQDVALRCDPISGHVSLFWYQQALGQGPEFLTYFQNEAQLDKSGLPSDRFFAERPEGSVSTLKIQRTQQEDSAVYLCASSWGGQGSYTFGSGTRLTVV.

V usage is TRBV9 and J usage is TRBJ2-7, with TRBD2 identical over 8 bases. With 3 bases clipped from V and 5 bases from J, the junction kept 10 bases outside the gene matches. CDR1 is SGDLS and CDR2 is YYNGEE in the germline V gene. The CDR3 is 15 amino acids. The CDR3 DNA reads TGTGCCAGCAGCGCGTCGGGACTAGTTGGTAACGAGCAGTACTTC. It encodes CASSASGLVGNEQYF.

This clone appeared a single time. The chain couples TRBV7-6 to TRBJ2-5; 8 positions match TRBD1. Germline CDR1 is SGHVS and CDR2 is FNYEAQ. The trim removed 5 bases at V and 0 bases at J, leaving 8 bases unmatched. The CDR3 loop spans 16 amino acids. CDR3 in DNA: TGTGCCAGCAGCAGAGGGACAGGTGGGAACCAAGAGACCCAGTACTTC. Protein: CASSRGTGGNQETQYF. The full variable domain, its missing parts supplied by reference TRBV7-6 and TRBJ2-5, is GAGVSQSPRYKVTKRGQDVALRCDPISGHVSLYWYRQALGQGPEFLTYFNYEAQQDKSGLPNDRFSAERPEGSISTLTIQRTEQRDSAMYRCASSRGTGGNQETQYFGPGTRLLVL.

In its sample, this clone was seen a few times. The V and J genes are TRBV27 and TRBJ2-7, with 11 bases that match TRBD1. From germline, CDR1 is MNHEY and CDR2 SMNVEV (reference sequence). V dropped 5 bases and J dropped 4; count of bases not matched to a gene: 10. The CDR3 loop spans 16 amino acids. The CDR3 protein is CASSPRGQGAGYEQYF. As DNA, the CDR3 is TGTGCCAGCAGTCCACGAGGACAGGGGGCAGGTTACGAGCAGTACTTC.

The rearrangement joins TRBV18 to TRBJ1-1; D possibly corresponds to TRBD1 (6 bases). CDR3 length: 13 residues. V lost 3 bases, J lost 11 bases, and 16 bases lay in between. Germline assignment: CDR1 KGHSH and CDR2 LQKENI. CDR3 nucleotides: TGTGCCAGCTCACCCCTAGAGGTGGGGGCTGCTTTCTTT. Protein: CASSPLEVGAAFF.

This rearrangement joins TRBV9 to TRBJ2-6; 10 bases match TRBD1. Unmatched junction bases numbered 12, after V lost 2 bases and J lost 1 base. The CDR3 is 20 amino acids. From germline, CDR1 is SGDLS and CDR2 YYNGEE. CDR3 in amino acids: CASSVWGGDRGYSGANVLTF. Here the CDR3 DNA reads TGTGCCAGCAGCGTTTGGGGGGGGGACAGGGGTTATTCTGGGGCCAACGTCCTGACTTTC. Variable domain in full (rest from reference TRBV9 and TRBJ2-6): DSGVTQTPKHLITATGQRVTLRCSPRSGDLSVYWYQQSLDQGLQFLIQYYNGEERAKGNILERFSAQQFPDLHSELNLSSLELGDSALYFCASSVWGGDRGYSGANVLTFGAGSRLTVL.

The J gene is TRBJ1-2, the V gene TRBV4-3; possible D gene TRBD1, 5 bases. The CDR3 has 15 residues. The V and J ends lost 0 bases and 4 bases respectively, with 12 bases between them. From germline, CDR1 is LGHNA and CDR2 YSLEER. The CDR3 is CASSQDRGSFYGYTF. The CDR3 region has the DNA TGCGCCAGCAGCCAAGATCGGGGGTCATTCTATGGCTACACCTTC.

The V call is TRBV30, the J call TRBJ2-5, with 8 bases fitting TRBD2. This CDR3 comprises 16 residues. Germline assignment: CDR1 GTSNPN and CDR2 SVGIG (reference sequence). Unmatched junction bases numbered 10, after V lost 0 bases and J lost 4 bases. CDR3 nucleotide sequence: TGTGCCTGGAGTGTAGCCGGACTAGCTGGGAGAGAGACCCAGTACTTC. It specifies CAWSVAGLAGRETQYF.

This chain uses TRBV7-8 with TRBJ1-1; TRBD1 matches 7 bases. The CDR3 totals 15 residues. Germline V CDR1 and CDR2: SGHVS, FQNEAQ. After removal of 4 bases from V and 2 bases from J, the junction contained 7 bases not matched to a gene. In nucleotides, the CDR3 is TGTGCCAGCAGCTACACCCGGGACAGAAACACTGAAGCTTTCTTT. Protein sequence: CASSYTRDRNTEAFF.

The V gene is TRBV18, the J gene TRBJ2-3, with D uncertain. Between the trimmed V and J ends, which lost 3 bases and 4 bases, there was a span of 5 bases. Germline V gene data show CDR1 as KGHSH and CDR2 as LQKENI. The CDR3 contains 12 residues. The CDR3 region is CASSPSADTQYF. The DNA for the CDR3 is TGTGCCAGCTCACCCAGTGCAGATACGCAGTATTTT.

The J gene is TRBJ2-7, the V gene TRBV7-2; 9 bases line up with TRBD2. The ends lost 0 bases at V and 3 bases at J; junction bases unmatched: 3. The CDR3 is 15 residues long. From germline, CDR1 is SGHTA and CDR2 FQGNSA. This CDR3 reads CASSLASGRFYEQYF. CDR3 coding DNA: TGTGCCAGCAGCTTAGCTAGCGGGAGATTCTACGAGCAGTACTTC.

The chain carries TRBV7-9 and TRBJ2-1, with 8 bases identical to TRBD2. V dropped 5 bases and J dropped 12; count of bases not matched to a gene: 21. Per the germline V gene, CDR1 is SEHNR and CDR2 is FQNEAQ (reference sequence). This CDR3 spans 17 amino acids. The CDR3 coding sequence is TGTGCCAGCAGCCTAACCCCGGGACTAGAACGTTCGGGAGGGCAGTTCTTC. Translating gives CASSLTPGLERSGGQFF.

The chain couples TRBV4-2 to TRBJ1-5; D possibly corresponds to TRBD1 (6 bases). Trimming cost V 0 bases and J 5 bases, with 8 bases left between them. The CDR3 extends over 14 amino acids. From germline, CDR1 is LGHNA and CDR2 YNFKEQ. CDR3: CASSQDRGDQPQHF. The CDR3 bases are TGTGCCAGCAGCCAAGACAGGGGCGATCAGCCCCAGCATTTT.